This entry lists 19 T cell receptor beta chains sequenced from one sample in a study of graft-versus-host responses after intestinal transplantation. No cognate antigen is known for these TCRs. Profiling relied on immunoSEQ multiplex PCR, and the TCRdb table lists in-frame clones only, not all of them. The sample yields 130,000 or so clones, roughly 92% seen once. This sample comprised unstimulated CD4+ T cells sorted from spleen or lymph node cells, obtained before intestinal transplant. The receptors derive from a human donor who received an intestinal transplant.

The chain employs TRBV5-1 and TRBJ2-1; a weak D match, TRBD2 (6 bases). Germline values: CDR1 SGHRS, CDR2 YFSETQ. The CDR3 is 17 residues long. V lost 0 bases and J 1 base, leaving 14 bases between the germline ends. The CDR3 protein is CASSLAVLAGSYNEQFF. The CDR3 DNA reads TGCGCCAGCAGCTTGGCCGTTCTGGCGGGGTCCTACAATGAGCAGTTCTTC.

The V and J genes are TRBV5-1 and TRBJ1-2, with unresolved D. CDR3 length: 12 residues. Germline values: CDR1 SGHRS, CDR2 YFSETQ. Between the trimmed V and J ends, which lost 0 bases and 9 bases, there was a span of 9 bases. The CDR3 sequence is CASSLGGRRYTF. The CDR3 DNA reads TGCGCCAGCAGCTTGGGTGGAAGGCGCTACACCTTC.

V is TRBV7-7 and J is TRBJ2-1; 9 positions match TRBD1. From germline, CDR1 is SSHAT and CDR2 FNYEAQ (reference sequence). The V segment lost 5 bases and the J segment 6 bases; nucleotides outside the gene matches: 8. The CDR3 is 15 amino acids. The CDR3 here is CASSPGTGFINEQFF. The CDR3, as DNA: TGTGCCAGCAGCCCCGGGACAGGGTTCATCAATGAGCAGTTCTTC. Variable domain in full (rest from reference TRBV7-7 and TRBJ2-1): GAGVSQSPRYKVTKRGQDVTLRCDPISSHATLYWYQQALGQGPEFLTYFNYEAQPDKSGLPSDRFSAERPEGSISTLTIQRTEQRDSAMYRCASSPGTGFINEQFFGPGTRLTVL.

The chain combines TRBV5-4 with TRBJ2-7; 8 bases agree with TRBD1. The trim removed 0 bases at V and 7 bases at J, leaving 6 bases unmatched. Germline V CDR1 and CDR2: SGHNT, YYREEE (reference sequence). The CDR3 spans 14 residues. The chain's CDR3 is CASSLGQGAFEQYF. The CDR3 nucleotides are TGTGCCAGCAGCTTGGGGCAGGGGGCATTTGAGCAGTACTTC.

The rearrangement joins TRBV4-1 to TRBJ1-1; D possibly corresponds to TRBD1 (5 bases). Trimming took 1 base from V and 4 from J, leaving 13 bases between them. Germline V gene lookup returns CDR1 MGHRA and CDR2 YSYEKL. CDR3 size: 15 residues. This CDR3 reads CASSQVGQGGTEAFF. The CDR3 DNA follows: TGCGCCAGCAGCCAAGTAGGCCAGGGTGGCACTGAAGCTTTCTTT.

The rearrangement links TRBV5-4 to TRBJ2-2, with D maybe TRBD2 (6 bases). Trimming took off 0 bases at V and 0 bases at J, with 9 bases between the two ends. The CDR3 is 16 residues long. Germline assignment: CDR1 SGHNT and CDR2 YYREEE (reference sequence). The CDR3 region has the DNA TGTGCCAGCAGCTTGGAGGGACTTTCGAACACCGGGGAGCTGTTTTTT. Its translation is CASSLEGLSNTGELFF.

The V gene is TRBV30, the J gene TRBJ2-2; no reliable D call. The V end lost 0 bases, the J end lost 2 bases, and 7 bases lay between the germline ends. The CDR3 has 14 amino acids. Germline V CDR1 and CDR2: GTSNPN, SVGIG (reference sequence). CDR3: CAWSVRSNTGELFF. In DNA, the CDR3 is TGTGCCTGGAGTGTACGATCCAACACCGGGGAGCTGTTTTTT.

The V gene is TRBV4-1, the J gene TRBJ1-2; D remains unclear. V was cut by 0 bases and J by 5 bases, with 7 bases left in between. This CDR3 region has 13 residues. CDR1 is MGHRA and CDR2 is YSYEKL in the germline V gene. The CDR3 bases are TGCGCCAGCAGCCAAGAAGGGTTTTATGGCTACACCTTC. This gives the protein CASSQEGFYGYTF.

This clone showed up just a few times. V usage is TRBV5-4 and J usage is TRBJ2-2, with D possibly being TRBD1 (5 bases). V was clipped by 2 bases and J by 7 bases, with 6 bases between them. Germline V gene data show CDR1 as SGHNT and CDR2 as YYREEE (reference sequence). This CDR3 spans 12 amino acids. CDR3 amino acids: CASSLDSGELFF. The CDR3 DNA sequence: TGTGCCAGCAGCTTAGACAGCGGGGAGCTGTTTTTT.

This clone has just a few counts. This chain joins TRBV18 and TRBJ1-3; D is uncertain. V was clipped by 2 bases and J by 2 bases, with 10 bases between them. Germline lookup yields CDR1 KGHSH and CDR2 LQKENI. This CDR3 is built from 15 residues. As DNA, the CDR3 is TGTGCCAGCTCACCAAGGACCAACGCTGGAAACACCATATATTTT. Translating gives CASSPRTNAGNTIYF.

In DNA, the CDR3 is TGCGCCAGCAGCTTGGCTTCGGACCCAGTATCACCCCTCCACTTT. Translation gives CASSLASDPVSPLHF. This chain joins TRBV5-1 and TRBJ1-6; unclear D gene. V lost 0 bases and J lost 10, with 14 bases in between. This CDR3 contains 15 residues. Germline CDR1 SGHRS, CDR2 YFSETQ.

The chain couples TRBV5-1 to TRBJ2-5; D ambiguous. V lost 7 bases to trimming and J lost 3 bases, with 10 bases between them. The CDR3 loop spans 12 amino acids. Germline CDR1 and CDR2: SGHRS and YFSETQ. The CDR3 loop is CASGLNEETQYF. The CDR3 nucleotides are TGCGCCAGCGGGCTGAATGAAGAGACCCAGTACTTC.

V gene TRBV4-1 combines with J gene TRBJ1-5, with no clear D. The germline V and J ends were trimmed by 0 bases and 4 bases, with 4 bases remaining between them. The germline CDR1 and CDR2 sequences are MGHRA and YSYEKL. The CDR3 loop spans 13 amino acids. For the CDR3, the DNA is TGCGCCAGCAGCCAAGACGGGAATCAGCCCCAGCATTTT. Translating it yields CASSQDGNQPQHF.

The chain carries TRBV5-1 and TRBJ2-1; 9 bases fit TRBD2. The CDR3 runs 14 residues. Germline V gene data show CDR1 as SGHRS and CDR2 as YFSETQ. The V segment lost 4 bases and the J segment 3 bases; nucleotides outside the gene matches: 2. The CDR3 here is CASSGGGDYNEQFF. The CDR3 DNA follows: TGCGCCAGCAGCGGCGGGGGGGACTACAATGAGCAGTTCTTC.

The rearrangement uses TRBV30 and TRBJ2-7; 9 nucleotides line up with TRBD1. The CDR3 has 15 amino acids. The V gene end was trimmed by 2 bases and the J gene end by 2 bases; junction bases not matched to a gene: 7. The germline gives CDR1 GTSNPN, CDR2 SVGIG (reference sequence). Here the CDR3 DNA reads TGTGCCTGGAGTCCCAGGTGGACAGGGGCCTACGAGCAGTACTTC. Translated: CAWSPRWTGAYEQYF.

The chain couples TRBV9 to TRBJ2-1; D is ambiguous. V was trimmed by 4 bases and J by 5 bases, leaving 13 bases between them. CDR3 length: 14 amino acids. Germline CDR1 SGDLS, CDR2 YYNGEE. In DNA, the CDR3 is TGTGCCAGCAGCCCTTGGGGTAGGGACAATGAGCAGTTCTTC. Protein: CASSPWGRDNEQFF.

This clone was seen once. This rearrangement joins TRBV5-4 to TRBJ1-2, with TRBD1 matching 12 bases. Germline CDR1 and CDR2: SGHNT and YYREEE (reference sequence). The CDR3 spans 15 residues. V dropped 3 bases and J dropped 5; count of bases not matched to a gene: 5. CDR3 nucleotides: TGTGCCAGCAGCTCCGGGACAGGGGGCGAGTATGGCTACACCTTC. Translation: CASSSGTGGEYGYTF.

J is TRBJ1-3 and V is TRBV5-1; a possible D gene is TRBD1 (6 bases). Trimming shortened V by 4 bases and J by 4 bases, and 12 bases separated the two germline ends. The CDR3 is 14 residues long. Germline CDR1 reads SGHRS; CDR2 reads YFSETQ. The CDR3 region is CASSQGQPGNTIYF. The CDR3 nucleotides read TGCGCCAGCAGCCAAGGACAGCCCGGAAACACCATATATTTT.

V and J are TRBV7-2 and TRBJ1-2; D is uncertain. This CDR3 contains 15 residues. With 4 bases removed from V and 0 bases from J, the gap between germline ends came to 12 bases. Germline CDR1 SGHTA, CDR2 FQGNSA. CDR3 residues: CASSYVWETNYGYTF. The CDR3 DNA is TGTGCCAGCAGCTATGTATGGGAAACTAACTATGGCTACACCTTC.